The 27 T cell receptor beta chains below were found in one sample sequenced in a study of OX40 agonist ivuxolimab in advanced cancers. The protocol was immunoSEQ multiplex PCR, while the TCRdb copy is restricted to in-frame clones and leaves out a portion. The sample records about 46,000 clones, 70% to 85% being singletons. Sequenced material: CD4+ or CD8+ T cells sorted from blood, taken in a trial of the OX40 agonist ivuxolimab. The receptor source for this set is an adult with an advanced solid tumor such as melanoma, head and neck, liver or kidney cancer.

V gene TRBV9 combines with J gene TRBJ2-5, with D possibly matching TRBD2 (7 bases). The germline CDR1 and CDR2 sequences are SGDLS and YYNGEE. CDR3 size: 14 residues. The V and J ends lost 1 base and 4 bases respectively, with 11 bases between them. The CDR3 loop reads CASSVSGGAETQYF. The CDR3 coding sequence is TGTGCCAGCAGCGTAAGTGGGGGGGCAGAGACCCAGTACTTC.

This clone was detected only a few times. The rearrangement links TRBV7-2 to TRBJ2-5, with 7 bases that match TRBD2. Germline CDR1 reads SGHTA; CDR2 reads FQGNSA. V gave up 2 bases and J gave up 5 bases; unmatched junction bases: 5. The CDR3 is 14 residues long. CDR3 coding DNA: TGTGCCAGCAGCTTAAGGCGGGGGAGGGAGACCCAGTACTTC. Its protein is CASSLRRGRETQYF.

The chain carries TRBV7-4 and TRBJ2-5; D is possibly TRBD1 or TRBD2 (5 bases each). The CDR3 is 13 residues long. The germline CDR1 and CDR2 sequences are SGHVT and SQSDAQ. V was cut by 4 bases and J by 4 bases, with 10 bases left in between. CDR3: CASSCPRGETQYF. Here the CDR3 DNA reads TGTGCCAGCAGCTGCCCGAGGGGAGAGACCCAGTACTTC.

The genes are TRBV11-2 and TRBJ2-7, with D uncertain. The CDR3 is 12 residues long. The germline V and J ends were trimmed by 0 bases and 5 bases, with 5 bases remaining between them. In germline, CDR1 is SGHAT, CDR2 FQNNGV. The CDR3, as DNA: TGTGCCAGCAGCTTAGATATGGACGAGCAGTACTTC. This translates into CASSLDMDEQYF.

The genes are TRBV6-5 and TRBJ1-1; no definite D call. Between the trimmed V and J ends, which lost 0 bases and 0 bases, there was a span of 8 bases. The length of the CDR3 is 15 residues. The V gene's germline CDR1 is MNHEY and CDR2 SVGAGI. The CDR3 is CASSYSLQMNTEAFF. The CDR3 DNA reads as TGTGCCAGCAGTTACTCCCTCCAGATGAACACTGAAGCTTTCTTT.

The V and J genes are TRBV18 and TRBJ2-2; D remains ambiguous. The CDR3 loop spans 13 amino acids. The germline CDR1 and CDR2 sequences are KGHSH and LQKENI. Trimming removed 6 bases from V and 4 bases from J, with 9 bases in between. The CDR3 sequence: CASSWTVTGELFF. The CDR3, as DNA: TGTGCCAGCTCTTGGACGGTCACCGGGGAGCTGTTTTTT.

The rearrangement joins TRBV7-3 to TRBJ2-5, with 7 positions matching TRBD2. The germline CDR1 and CDR2 sequences are SGHTA and FQGTGA. The CDR3 is 14 amino acids. After removal of 3 bases from V and 7 bases from J, the junction contained 8 bases not matched to a gene. CDR3 protein: CASSFGGDGATQYF. The CDR3 bases are TGTGCCAGCAGCTTTGGGGGGGATGGAGCGACCCAGTACTTC.

V gene TRBV6-1 combines with J gene TRBJ1-1; 7 nucleotides match TRBD1. The CDR3 runs to 13 residues. Germline-derived CDR1 and CDR2 are MNHNS and SASEGT. The V and J ends lost 3 bases and 3 bases, in that order; junction bases with no gene match: 1. CDR3 amino acids: CASSDRGDTEAFF. The CDR3 DNA is TGTGCCAGCAGTGACAGGGGGGACACTGAAGCTTTCTTT.

This chain uses TRBV4-3 with TRBJ1-6, with 11 nucleotides matching TRBD1. CDR3 length equals 16 residues. V trimming: 6 bases; J trimming: 8 bases; junction bases outside the gene matches: 9. Germline V gene sequence: CDR1 LGHNA, CDR2 YSLEER. The CDR3 coding sequence is TGCGCCAGCAGAGTATCAAGGGGACAGGGGGATTCACCCCTCCACTTT. This codes for CASRVSRGQGDSPLHF.

In this sample, this clone turned up a few times. The genes are TRBV6-5 and TRBJ1-1; D uncertain. The germline CDR1 and CDR2 sequences are MNHEY and SVGAGI. CDR3 length: 13 residues. V shed 6 bases and J shed 2 bases, with 10 bases lying between them. CDR3 protein: CASSRAGNTEAFF. CDR3 bases: TGTGCCAGCAGCCGAGCGGGTAACACTGAAGCTTTCTTT.

The V gene is TRBV9, the J gene TRBJ2-5, with 8 bases identical to TRBD2. The J call may be faulty, since TRBJ2-7 better matches the DNA end. Germline CDR1 reads SGDLS; CDR2 reads YYNGEE. The CDR3 runs to 16 residues. The CDR3 DNA follows: TGTGCCAGCAGCGAAGGAGGCGGGGGGTCTTACTACGAGCAGTACTTC. This sequence encodes CASSEGGGGSYYEQYF.

The V and J genes are TRBV27 and TRBJ1-1; D is possibly TRBD1 (5 bases). Germline V gene sequence: CDR1 MNHEY, CDR2 SMNVEV (reference sequence). V was cut by 6 bases and J by 8 bases, with 16 bases left in between. This CDR3 spans 13 amino acids. CDR3 loop: CASSKSGQLEAFF. CDR3 sequence (DNA): TGTGCCAGCAGCAAAAGCGGACAACTCGAAGCTTTCTTT.

This clone was counted once. The chain couples TRBV9 to TRBJ2-7; 7 bases map to TRBD2. The trim removed 1 base at V and 4 bases at J, leaving 5 bases unmatched. Germline V gene sequence: CDR1 SGDLS, CDR2 YYNGEE. The CDR3 is 14 residues long. The CDR3 nucleotides read TGTGCCAGCAGCGTAAGCGCCGGGGGGTACGAGCAGTACTTC. Residues: CASSVSAGGYEQYF.

The rearrangement uses TRBV5-1 and TRBJ2-6; maybe TRBD1 (6 bases). V was pared by 6 bases and J by 0 bases, with 16 bases between. This CDR3 contains 17 residues. Germline assignment: CDR1 SGHRS and CDR2 YFSETQ. The CDR3 DNA reads as TGCGCCAGCACCGCCCGGACAGACCACTCTGGGGCCAACGTCCTGACTTTC. This gives the protein CASTARTDHSGANVLTF.

Here the CDR3 reads CASTRGRTGGTGELFF. For the CDR3, the DNA is TGTGCCAGCACCAGGGGGCGGACAGGGGGCACCGGGGAGCTGTTTTTT. The chain has TRBV2 and TRBJ2-2; 10 nucleotides line up with TRBD1. This CDR3 is built from 16 residues. Germline CDR1 is SNHLY and CDR2 is FYNNEI. The junction had 9 bases not matched to a gene; V was cut back by 7 bases and J by 4 bases.

V and J are TRBV5-1 and TRBJ2-1, with D uncertain. V lost 2 bases, J lost 2 bases, and 14 bases lay in between. Looked up from germline, CDR1 is SGHRS and CDR2 is YFSETQ. This CDR3 comprises 16 residues. In DNA form, the CDR3 reads TGCGCCAGCAGCTTAAAAGCGAGCGAAACCTACAATGAGCAGTTCTTC. It yields the protein CASSLKASETYNEQFF.

This sequence joins TRBV2 and TRBJ1-1, with D unclear. The germline gives CDR1 SNHLY, CDR2 FYNNEI. Trimming took 8 bases from V and 7 from J, leaving 11 bases between them. This CDR3 spans 11 amino acids. CDR3 sequence: CASSRGIEAFF. In DNA, the CDR3 is TGTGCCAGCTCCCGCGGCATTGAAGCTTTCTTT.

The CDR3 sequence is CASSEWTGGNQPQHF. The CDR3 DNA reads as TGTGCCAGCAGTGAATGGACAGGAGGCAATCAGCCCCAGCATTTT. The rearrangement uses TRBV6-1 and TRBJ1-5, with 7 nucleotides matching TRBD1. With 2 bases clipped from V and 2 bases from J, the junction kept 3 bases outside the gene matches. The length of the CDR3 is 15 residues. Germline loops: CDR1 MNHNS, CDR2 SASEGT.

This clone was found once. The genes are TRBV18 and TRBJ1-1; the match to TRBD1 covers 9 bases. The CDR3 is 14 residues long. The V gene's germline CDR1 is KGHSH and CDR2 LQKENI. Trimming removed 5 bases from V and 5 bases from J; junction bases left unmatched: 6. CDR3 sequence reads: CASSSGQGRTEAFF. The CDR3 DNA sequence: TGTGCCAGCTCATCCGGACAGGGGAGGACTGAAGCTTTCTTT.

This chain joins TRBV4-1 and TRBJ2-7, with D perhaps TRBD1 (6 bases). With 2 bases removed from V and 0 bases from J, the gap between germline ends came to 17 bases. Germline CDR1 and CDR2: MGHRA and YSYEKL. This CDR3 is 17 amino acids long. This chain's CDR3 is CASSQFSTGPSSYEQYF. The CDR3 bases are TGCGCCAGCAGCCAATTCTCAACAGGGCCTAGCTCCTACGAGCAGTACTTC.

This clone is labeled medium-sized. This chain links TRBV7-6 with TRBJ2-7; D perhaps matches TRBD1 (6 bases). The CDR3 is 13 amino acids. Germline V gene sequence: CDR1 SGHVS, CDR2 FNYEAQ. Deletions cut 3 bases from V and 5 bases from J, with 11 bases between. CDR3 coding DNA: TGTGCCAGCAGCTTGACACAGGGTAACGAGCAGTACTTC. It yields the protein CASSLTQGNEQYF.

This clone was picked up a small number of times. The chain couples TRBV7-9 to TRBJ2-7; D gene uncertain. CDR3 length equals 14 residues. Germline CDR1 is SEHNR and CDR2 is FQNEAQ (reference sequence). V dropped 4 bases and J dropped 1 base, with 11 bases sitting between them. For the CDR3, the DNA is TGTGCCAGCAGCTGGAAGGAGTCATCCTACGAGCAGTACTTC. It specifies CASSWKESSYEQYF.

The rearrangement uses TRBV2 and TRBJ1-1; D call uncertain. V was clipped by 4 bases and J by 1 base, with 10 bases between them. Per germline, CDR1 SNHLY and CDR2 FYNNEI. The CDR3 is 14 amino acids. CDR3 residues: CASSGTVRNTEAFF. The DNA for the CDR3 is TGTGCCAGCAGTGGTACAGTGCGGAACACTGAAGCTTTCTTT. Using reference TRBV2 and TRBJ1-1 for the parts outside the CDR3, the full variable domain is EPEVTQTPSHQVTQMGQEVILRCVPISNHLYFYWYRQILGQKVEFLVSFYNNEISEKSEIFDDQFSVERPDGSNFTLKIRSTKLEDSAMYFCASSGTVRNTEAFFGQGTRLTVV.

The chain has TRBV5-1 and TRBJ2-5; TRBD2 agrees at 8 bases. The DNA end is a closer match to TRBJ2-7, so the J assignment may be wrong. The germline CDR1 and CDR2 sequences are SGHRS and YFSETQ. The CDR3 has 15 amino acids. CDR3 coding DNA: TGCGCCAGCAGAAGGACTAGCTTAAGCTCCTACGAGCAGTACTTC. Protein product: CASRRTSLSSYEQYF.

The genes are TRBV10-3 and TRBJ1-1; 9 bases line up with TRBD1. J lost 1 base, V lost 4 bases, and 10 bases had no gene match. This CDR3 is built from 17 residues. The germline CDR1 and CDR2 sequences are ENHRY and SYGVKD. CDR3 coding DNA: TGTGCCATCAGTGGGCGACAGGGGGTCGGCGCGAACACTGAAGCTTTCTTT. Its translation: CAISGRQGVGANTEAFF.

Regarding this clone: The germline gene is not matched at one end of the junction; a read error may be the cause. The rearrangement links TRBV4-2 to TRBJ2-3, with 10 bases matching TRBD2. This CDR3 is 15 amino acids long. Germline CDR1 reads LGHNA; CDR2 reads YNFKEQ. The CDR3 is CASSQPTAGGPQLVF. The DNA for the CDR3 is TGTGCCAGCAGCCAACCCACAGCGGGGGGGCCCCAGTTGGTTTTT.

This clone was observed a handful of times. This sequence joins TRBV6-4 and TRBJ1-6, with 7 bases lining up with TRBD1. Trimming at V came to 3 bases and at J to 8 bases, leaving 1 base not matched to a gene. This CDR3 is built from 13 residues. Germline CDR1 is MRHNA and CDR2 is SNTAGT. Here the CDR3 DNA reads TGTGCCAGCAGTGAAACAGGGGATTCACCCCTCCACTTT. It yields the protein CASSETGDSPLHF.